The 21 T cell receptor beta chains below all came from one sample that was sequenced in a study of cytomegalovirus exposure and HLA in healthy donors. The PCR ran on 60 Vbeta and 13 Jbeta primers. The table came from immunoSEQ multiplex PCR; TCRdb's copy has only in-frame clones and leaves some out. The sample lists more than 85,000 clones; around 63% were seen once. Sequencing input: PBMCs. The receptors here all came from a human donor in good health.

This clone was detected only a few times. The J gene is TRBJ2-5, the V gene TRBV12-5; no firm D call. This CDR3 has 13 residues. Trimming pared 7 bases from V and 2 bases from J, leaving 11 bases between. Germline V gives CDR1 LGHNT, CDR2 FRNRAP. This CDR3 reads CASATNVQETQYF. CDR3 DNA: TGTGCTAGTGCTACTAATGTTCAAGAGACCCAGTACTTC. Using reference TRBV12-5 and TRBJ2-5 for the parts outside the CDR3, the full variable domain is DARVTQTPRHKVTEMGQEVTMRCQPILGHNTVFWYRQTMMQGLELLAYFRNRAPLDDSGMPKDRFSAEMPDATLATLKIQPSEPRDSAVYFCASATNVQETQYFGPGTRLLVL.

A note on this clone: The junction differs from germline at one of its ends, possibly a read error. The DNA for the CDR3 is TGTGCCAGCACTTTAAAACAGGGGGTAGCATGGAATGAGCAGTTCTTC. The encoded protein is CASTLKQGVAWNEQFF. V gene TRBV28 combines with J gene TRBJ2-1; TRBD1 aligns across 8 bases. The CDR3 extends over 16 amino acids. CDR1 and CDR2 (germline): MDHEN, SYDVKM. The full variable domain, with the rest looked up from reference TRBV28 and TRBJ2-1, is DVKVTQSSRYLVKRTGEKVFLECVQDMDHENMFWYRQDPGLGLRLIYFSYDVKMKEKGDIPEGYSVSREKKERFSLILESASTNQTSMYLCASTLKQGVAWNEQFFGPGTRLTVL.

This clone came up a few times. The chain links TRBV28 to TRBJ2-7; tentatively, D is TRBD2 (7 bases). The CDR3 runs to 16 residues. Germline CDR1 reads MDHEN; CDR2 reads SYDVKM. Trimming took off 7 bases at V and 0 bases at J, with 19 bases between the two ends. This CDR3 is CASTTGGHPSSYEQYF. The CDR3, as DNA: TGTGCCAGCACCACGGGGGGACACCCGAGCTCCTACGAGCAGTACTTC.

This clone was counted only a few times. J is TRBJ2-1 and V is TRBV7-3; 8 bases align to TRBD1. This CDR3 has 14 residues. Per germline, CDR1 SGHTA and CDR2 FQGTGA. The J segment lost 9 bases and the V segment lost 2 bases, leaving 6 bases of the junction unmatched. In DNA form, the CDR3 reads TGTGCCAGCAGCTTAGGACAGGGCTCCTCTGAGCAGTTCTTC. It translates to CASSLGQGSSEQFF. Full variable domain (outside the CDR3, taken from reference TRBV7-3 and TRBJ2-1): GAGVSQTPSNKVTEKGKYVELRCDPISGHTALYWYRQSLGQGPEFLIYFQGTGAADDSGLPNDRFFAVRPEGSVSTLKIQRTERGDSAVYLCASSLGQGSSEQFFGPGTRLTVL.

The CDR3 sequence is CASSRFGGIYNEQFF. CDR3 bases: TGTGCCAGTAGTCGGTTTGGCGGGATCTACAATGAGCAGTTCTTC. The chain uses TRBV19 and TRBJ2-1, with D maybe TRBD2 (6 bases). Germline lookup yields CDR1 LNHDA and CDR2 SQIVND (reference sequence). The CDR3 length is 15 residues. The V end lost 5 bases, the J end lost 3 bases, and 14 bases lay between the germline ends.

This clone was seen a single time. The CDR3 sequence is CASSLFGSPTYEQYF. The CDR3 DNA sequence: TGTGCCAGCAGCTTGTTCGGTTCACCTACCTACGAGCAGTACTTC. The gene calls are TRBV5-6 and TRBJ2-7; D unresolved. The CDR3 runs 15 residues. Germline values: CDR1 SGHDT, CDR2 YYEEEE. The V and J ends lost 1 base and 2 bases respectively, with 13 bases between them.

The chain couples TRBV7-6 to TRBJ2-3; 10 nucleotides line up with TRBD2. V lost 4 bases to trimming and J lost 6 bases; unmatched junction nucleotides: 7. This CDR3 is 15 amino acids long. Germline CDR1 reads SGHVS; CDR2 reads FNYEAQ. CDR3 amino acids: CASSCVAGGIDTQYF. The CDR3 DNA follows: TGTGCCAGCAGCTGCGTAGCGGGAGGTATCGATACGCAGTATTTT.

This clone occurred a few times. V is TRBV27 and J is TRBJ2-1; 9 nucleotides match TRBD2. Germline trimming cut 5 bases from V and 8 bases from J; bases unmatched to any gene: 16. CDR3 length: 17 amino acids. CDR1 is MNHEY and CDR2 is SMNVEV in the germline V gene (reference sequence). CDR3 bases: TGTGCCAGCAGTGTAAGGGGCGGGAGGGCCTTTATTCATGAGCAGTTCTTC. This codes for CASSVRGGRAFIHEQFF.

The J gene is TRBJ2-3, the V gene TRBV5-1, with 7 bases lining up with TRBD2. J gave up 3 bases and V 4 bases, and 11 bases lay outside the gene matches. This CDR3 has 16 residues. Germline V gives CDR1 SGHRS, CDR2 YFSETQ. CDR3 DNA sequence: TGCGCCAGCAGCCCCCTTCAGAGCGGGACGACAGATACGCAGTATTTT. Its translation: CASSPLQSGTTDTQYF.

J is TRBJ1-2 and V is TRBV6-6; maybe TRBD1 (5 bases). V lost 5 bases and J lost 8, with 18 bases in between. Germline lookup yields CDR1 MNHNY and CDR2 SVGAGI (reference sequence). The CDR3 length is 14 residues. The CDR3 nucleotides are TGTGCCAGCAGTCCCCGGGGGGTGTCTCGCGGCTACACCTTC. It codes for CASSPRGVSRGYTF.

The rearrangement links TRBV29-1 to TRBJ2-7; 7 nucleotides align to TRBD1. This CDR3 has 13 amino acids. V lost 4 bases, J lost 3 bases, and 6 bases stayed unmatched. Per germline, CDR1 SQVTM and CDR2 ANQGSEA. The CDR3 spells CSVGGQYDYEQYF. CDR3 nucleotide sequence: TGCAGCGTTGGGGGACAGTACGACTACGAGCAGTACTTC.

This chain connects TRBV6-1 to TRBJ1-3; TRBD1 matches 7 bases. CDR3 length: 15 residues. Germline CDR1 is MNHNS and CDR2 is SASEGT. Unmatched junction bases numbered 7, after V lost 6 bases and J lost 2 bases. The CDR3: CASRIDRAPGNTIYF. Written as DNA, the CDR3 is TGTGCCAGCAGAATCGACAGGGCCCCTGGAAACACCATATATTTT.

V is TRBV7-9 and J is TRBJ2-7, with TRBD1 matching 8 bases. This CDR3 has 14 residues. V gave up 5 bases and J gave up 7 bases; unmatched junction bases: 10. Germline V gene lookup returns CDR1 SEHNR and CDR2 FQNEAQ (reference sequence). The CDR3 loop is CASSHSDRAEEQYF. The CDR3 DNA sequence: TGTGCCAGCAGCCATTCGGACAGGGCGGAAGAGCAGTACTTC.

The rearrangement links TRBV19 to TRBJ2-5; 8 nucleotides align to TRBD1. Germline V lookup: CDR1 LNHDA, CDR2 SQIVND (reference sequence). The CDR3 totals 13 residues. Trimming took 6 bases from V and 5 from J; bases not matched to a gene: 5. The CDR3 sequence: CASRSGGRETQYF. The CDR3 DNA follows: TGTGCCAGTAGATCAGGGGGCCGTGAGACCCAGTACTTC.

J is TRBJ1-2 and V is TRBV7-2, with a tentative D call TRBD1 (5 bases). V was pared by 7 bases and J by 3 bases, with 15 bases between. Germline V gene sequence: CDR1 SGHTA, CDR2 FQGNSA. The CDR3 is made up of 14 amino acids. The chain's CDR3 is CASTGQVSYYGYTF. The CDR3 DNA reads TGTGCCAGCACAGGGCAGGTTTCTTACTATGGCTACACCTTC.

Comment on this clone: One end of the junction fails to match germline, which may point to a read error. This chain uses TRBV27 with TRBJ2-5; 7 bases are shared with TRBD1. The CDR3 consists of 14 residues. CDR1 is MNHEY, CDR2 SMNVEV, per germline (reference sequence). This CDR3 reads CASSPNRGQETRYF. The CDR3 DNA reads TGTGCCAGCAGCCCAAACAGGGGACAAGAGACCCGGTACTTC.

This clone has a handful of counts. V usage is TRBV5-6 and J usage is TRBJ2-5, with D maybe TRBD2 (5 bases). Germline CDR1 SGHDT, CDR2 YYEEEE. Deletions cut 4 bases from V and 6 bases from J, with 13 bases between. The length of the CDR3 is 13 residues. The CDR3 DNA is TGTGCCAGCAGCCGCGGGCGGGCGAAGACCCAGTACTTC. It encodes CASSRGRAKTQYF.

The genes are TRBV7-5 and TRBJ1-3. TRBV7-5 is flagged as a pseudogene. The CDR3 totals 14 residues. CDR3 region: CVRSLVLSGNTIYF. For the CDR3, the DNA is TGTGTCAGAAGCTTGGTACTCTCTGGAAACACCATATATTTT.

This chain joins TRBV28 and TRBJ1-6; D might be TRBD1 (6 bases). CDR3 length equals 14 residues. Germline CDR1 MDHEN, CDR2 SYDVKM. V was pared by 5 bases and J by 10 bases, with 15 bases between. CDR3 bases: TGTGCCAGCAGTCGGGACACCCCAGGATCACCCCTCCACTTT. Protein: CASSRDTPGSPLHF. Supplemented by reference TRBV28 and TRBJ1-6, the full variable domain reads DVKVTQSSRYLVKRTGEKVFLECVQDMDHENMFWYRQDPGLGLRLIYFSYDVKMKEKGDIPEGYSVSREKKERFSLILESASTNQTSMYLCASSRDTPGSPLHFGNGTRLTVT.

CDR3 DNA: TGTGCCAGCAGCTTATTGGGACAGGGCTACGAGCAGTACTTC. It translates to CASSLLGQGYEQYF. The gene calls are TRBV7-2 and TRBJ2-7, with 9 bases fitting TRBD1. The CDR3 consists of 14 residues. The germline gives CDR1 SGHTA, CDR2 FQGNSA. Trimming at V came to 2 bases and at J to 3 bases, leaving 2 bases not matched to a gene. The variable domain in full, with the rest retrieved from reference TRBV7-2 and TRBJ2-7, is GAGVSQSPSNKVTEKGKDVELRCDPISGHTALYWYRQSLGQGLEFLIYFQGNSAPDKSGLPSDRFSAERTGGSVSTLTIQRTQQEDSAVYLCASSLLGQGYEQYFGPGTRLTVT.

The gene calls are TRBV5-1 and TRBJ2-6, with a possible D match to TRBD2 (6 bases). Germline CDR1 SGHRS, CDR2 YFSETQ. The CDR3 contains 16 residues. Trimming stripped 2 bases from V and 3 bases from J, with 12 bases between. CDR3 DNA: TGCGCCAGCAGCTTTCCGGGAGTCAGTGGGGCCAACGTCCTGACTTTC. This translates into CASSFPGVSGANVLTF.